The 7 T cell receptor beta chains reported below all come from one sample, sequenced in a study of cytomegalovirus exposure and HLA in healthy donors listed by TCRdb under 2017. Library creation used the immunoSEQ multiplex PCR assay. A mixture of 60 forward primers for TCR Vbeta segments and 13 reverse primers for TCR Jbeta segments was used in the multiplex PCR. In TCRdb, the immuneACCESS table is reduced to in-frame sequences with V and J assigned. These tables do not hold every clone; where another copy was compared, an unresolved V gene accounts for under half, and the others remain unexplained. Here the sample has about 200,000 clones; around 79% occur a single time. About 1.4% of the sample is in the top ten clones. The sequenced sample was PBMCs. These receptors were obtained from a woman between 45 and 60 years old in good health and CMV-seronegative.

This clone was recorded only once. J is TRBJ2-5 and V is TRBV5-5; D call uncertain. Germline V gene data show CDR1 as SGHKS and CDR2 as YYEKEE (reference sequence). V was clipped by 0 bases and J by 4 bases, with 7 bases between them. This CDR3 comprises 13 residues. CDR3 in amino acids: CASSLAGGETQYF. The CDR3 nucleotides are TGTGCCAGCAGCTTGGCCGGTGGAGAGACCCAGTACTTC.

The chain combines TRBV29-1 with TRBJ1-2; 7 positions match TRBD1. CDR3 length: 14 amino acids. The V segment lost 6 bases and the J segment 0 bases; nucleotides outside the gene matches: 7. Germline lookup yields CDR1 SQVTM and CDR2 ANQGSEA. The CDR3, as DNA: TGCAGCGTGGGGGGACAGACCTCTAACTATGGCTACACCTTC. It encodes CSVGGQTSNYGYTF.

This chain links TRBV7-9 with TRBJ2-2, with D perhaps TRBD2 (6 bases). Germline-derived CDR1 and CDR2 are SEHNR and FQNEAQ (reference sequence). Trimming shortened V by 4 bases and J by 4 bases, and 10 bases separated the two germline ends. The CDR3 has 14 residues. CDR3 sequence reads: CASSSGTFTGELFF. The CDR3 DNA follows: TGTGCCAGCAGCTCCGGGACTTTCACCGGGGAGCTGTTTTTT.

As concerns this clone: Other nucleotide sequences from this sample produce the same CDR3. The chain employs TRBV29-1 and TRBJ1-5, with 8 bases lining up with TRBD1. This CDR3 has 12 residues. In germline, CDR1 is SQVTM, CDR2 ANQGSEA. Trimming at V came to 6 bases and at J to 2 bases, leaving 0 bases not matched to a gene. The CDR3 region is CSVGQGNQPQHF. CDR3 nucleotide sequence: TGCAGCGTGGGACAGGGCAATCAGCCCCAGCATTTT.

This clone was counted a few times. The chain has TRBV4-3 and TRBJ2-1; 9 bases line up with TRBD2. J gave up 2 bases and V 0 bases, and 5 bases lay outside the gene matches. Per the germline V gene, CDR1 is LGHNA and CDR2 is YSLEER. The CDR3 is 17 residues long. CDR3 loop: CASSQDPASGTYNEQFF. The CDR3 DNA sequence: TGCGCCAGCAGCCAAGATCCCGCTAGCGGGACCTACAATGAGCAGTTCTTC.

The chain uses TRBV7-2 and TRBJ2-1, with 10 bases identical to TRBD2. The germline gives CDR1 SGHTA, CDR2 FQGNSA. V was pared by 5 bases and J by 8 bases, with 9 bases of the junction left unmatched. The CDR3 contains 15 residues. The CDR3 DNA reads TGTGCCAGCAGCATCTCTAGCGGGAGAGGAGATGAGCAGTTCTTC. The encoded protein is CASSISSGRGDEQFF. Using reference TRBV7-2 and TRBJ2-1 for the parts outside the CDR3, the full variable domain is GAGVSQSPSNKVTEKGKDVELRCDPISGHTALYWYRQSLGQGLEFLIYFQGNSAPDKSGLPSDRFSAERTGGSVSTLTIQRTQQEDSAVYLCASSISSGRGDEQFFGPGTRLTVL.

This clone has only a few counts. The chain is built from TRBV28 and TRBJ2-1; 8 positions agree with TRBD1. V lost 8 bases, J lost 7 bases, and 13 bases stayed unmatched. The CDR3 runs to 15 residues. CDR1 is MDHEN, CDR2 SYDVKM, per germline. Here the CDR3 reads CASLRAGQGQNEQFF. CDR3 DNA: TGTGCCAGCCTTAGAGCTGGACAGGGACAAAATGAGCAGTTCTTC.